Below are 27 T cell receptor beta chains sequenced from a single sample in a study of cytomegalovirus exposure and HLA in healthy donors (dated by TCRdb to the late 2010s). Library prep was done by the immunoSEQ multiplex PCR assay. A mixture of 60 forward primers for TCR Vbeta segments and 13 reverse primers for TCR Jbeta segments was used in the multiplex PCR. The source is immuneACCESS, and TCRdb retained only in-frame sequences with V and J called. Part of the clones is not carried over; for the studies checked, unresolved V genes explain less than half of this, and the remainder is unexplained. The sample table contains 100,000 to 150,000 clones; only one count was recorded for roughly 66% of them. The ten most abundant clones make up around 5% of the sample. Input material: PBMCs. These receptors were collected from a man in his 60s in good health and CMV-seropositive.

The chain employs TRBV5-1 and TRBJ2-7; D call uncertain. Trimming pared 3 bases from V and 3 bases from J, leaving 25 bases between. This CDR3 spans 18 amino acids. Germline loops: CDR1 SGHRS, CDR2 YFSETQ. Written as DNA, the CDR3 is TGCGCCAGCAGCTCGCAACAGACCAATATTCCCGGCTTCTACGAGCAGTACTTC. This gives the protein CASSSQQTNIPGFYEQYF.

The rearrangement joins TRBV19 to TRBJ2-7, with D tentatively TRBD1 (6 bases). The CDR3 is 15 amino acids. V lost 3 bases, J lost 0 bases, and 12 bases lay in between. Germline V lookup: CDR1 LNHDA, CDR2 SQIVND (reference sequence). The CDR3 spells CASSIWQGSSYEQYF. CDR3 nucleotides: TGTGCCAGTAGTATTTGGCAGGGGAGCTCCTACGAGCAGTACTTC.

The CDR3 DNA sequence: TGTGCCTGGGGGACAGGGAGGATTGTAGAGACCCAGTACTTC. Amino acid sequence: CAWGTGRIVETQYF. The rearrangement uses TRBV30 and TRBJ2-5, with 9 bases that match TRBD1. Germline lookup yields CDR1 GTSNPN and CDR2 SVGIG (reference sequence). CDR3 length equals 14 residues. V was clipped by 5 bases and J by 4 bases; unmatched bases: 8.

The sample holds a few counts of this clone. The CDR3 region has the DNA TGTGCCAGCAGTTTCGGGCCCTCAGGGGGCTACACCTTC. Its protein product is CASSFGPSGGYTF. The V and J genes are TRBV27 and TRBJ1-2; perhaps TRBD1 as D (5 bases). The V end was cut by 3 bases, the J end by 8 bases, with 13 bases between. Looked up from germline, CDR1 is MNHEY and CDR2 is SMNVEV (reference sequence). The CDR3 is made up of 13 amino acids.

The CDR3 here is CASKGVTEAFF. CDR3 nucleotides: TGTGCCAGCAAAGGGGTTACTGAAGCTTTCTTT. V gene TRBV4-2 combines with J gene TRBJ1-1; tentative D call: TRBD1 (5 bases). CDR3 length: 11 amino acids. Trimming took off 7 bases at V and 5 bases at J, with 8 bases between the two ends. The germline gives CDR1 LGHNA, CDR2 YNFKEQ.

This chain connects TRBV6-5 to TRBJ2-1; 8 positions agree with TRBD2. Germline CDR1 and CDR2: MNHEY and SVGAGI. The CDR3 is made up of 15 amino acids. V was pared by 2 bases and J by 6 bases, with 6 bases of the junction left unmatched. Here the CDR3 DNA reads TGTGCCAGCAGTTACCTCGGGGGGGCGGGCAATGAGCAGTTCTTC. This sequence encodes CASSYLGGAGNEQFF.

The chain uses TRBV25-1 and TRBJ1-1; TRBD1 aligns across 7 bases. Germline CDR1 reads MGHDK; CDR2 reads SYGVNS. V gave up 2 bases and J gave up 7 bases; unmatched junction bases: 7. This CDR3 has 14 amino acids. The CDR3 spells CASSENPRDSEAFF. Here the CDR3 DNA reads TGTGCCAGCAGTGAAAACCCCCGGGACAGTGAAGCTTTCTTT.

V and J are TRBV19 and TRBJ2-1; TRBD2 matches at 8 bases. CDR1 is LNHDA, CDR2 SQIVND, per germline (reference sequence). This CDR3 contains 18 residues. The V segment lost 4 bases and the J segment 5 bases; nucleotides outside the gene matches: 16. The chain's CDR3 is CASSTINSGVRVNNEQFF. Written as DNA, the CDR3 is TGTGCCAGTAGTACGATAAATAGCGGGGTCCGGGTAAACAATGAGCAGTTCTTC.

Concerning this clone: At one end, the junction sequence differs from germline, possibly due to a read error. The V gene is TRBV7-7, the J gene TRBJ2-3; a weak D match, TRBD1 (5 bases). Germline V gene lookup returns CDR1 SSHAT and CDR2 FNYEAQ (reference sequence). The CDR3 is 14 residues long. CDR3 protein: CASSLGLQADTQYF. The CDR3 coding sequence is TGTGCTAGCAGCTTGGGCTTACAGGCAGATACGCAGTATTTT.

This clone occurred a few times. The chain joins TRBV6-5 to TRBJ2-3; D possibly corresponds to TRBD2 (5 bases). Germline-derived CDR1 and CDR2 are MNHEY and SVGAGI. V was shortened by 6 bases and J by 4 bases, with 8 bases between the two germline ends. The CDR3 is made up of 12 amino acids. The CDR3 coding sequence is TGTGCCAGCAGCGGGGTGCCAGATACGCAGTATTTT. It codes for CASSGVPDTQYF.

In DNA form, the CDR3 reads TGTGCCAGCAGACAAGTGGACAGGTATAATTCACCCCTCCACTTT. Protein sequence: CASRQVDRYNSPLHF. This chain links TRBV27 with TRBJ1-6, with TRBD1 identical over 7 bases. The CDR3 is 15 amino acids. Per germline, CDR1 MNHEY and CDR2 SMNVEV (reference sequence). V trimming: 6 bases; J trimming: 4 bases; junction bases outside the gene matches: 6.

The genes are TRBV7-9 and TRBJ2-7, with TRBD1 matching over 7 bases. The germline CDR1 and CDR2 sequences are SEHNR and FQNEAQ (reference sequence). The CDR3 runs 15 residues. J was trimmed by 2 bases and V by 5 bases; bases with no gene match: 9. The CDR3 reads CASSKDRALTYEQYF. As DNA, the CDR3 is TGTGCCAGCAGCAAAGACAGGGCCCTAACCTACGAGCAGTACTTC.

This rearrangement joins TRBV6-5 to TRBJ1-6, with 10 bases fitting TRBD1. V gave up 6 bases and J gave up 7 bases; unmatched junction bases: 6. This CDR3 comprises 15 residues. The germline gives CDR1 MNHEY, CDR2 SVGAGI. CDR3 coding DNA: TGTGCCAGCAGACGCCAGGGACAGGGGAATTCACCCCTCCACTTT. It is translated as CASRRQGQGNSPLHF.

Only one count was recorded for this clone. V usage is TRBV19 and J usage is TRBJ1-2; 9 positions agree with TRBD1. The CDR3 contains 15 residues. V was pared by 6 bases and J by 8 bases, with 13 bases of the junction left unmatched. Germline values: CDR1 LNHDA, CDR2 SQIVND (reference sequence). The CDR3 coding sequence is TGTGCCAGTAGCGTTCAACAGGGGGCAGAAAGCGGCTACACCTTC. Translation gives CASSVQQGAESGYTF. The full variable domain, in which reference TRBV19 and TRBJ1-2 provide the parts outside the CDR3, is DGGITQSPKYLFRKEGQNVTLSCEQNLNHDAMYWYRQDPGQGLRLIYYSQIVNDFQKGDIAEGYSVSREKKESFPLTVTSAQKNPTAFYLCASSVQQGAESGYTFGSGTRLTVV.

This CDR3 is CASSHTVTSGAPEQFF. DNA of the CDR3: TGCGCCAGCAGCCATACTGTGACTAGCGGGGCCCCTGAGCAGTTCTTC. The rearrangement joins TRBV5-1 to TRBJ2-1; TRBD2 aligns across 11 bases. The CDR3 length is 16 residues. From germline, CDR1 is SGHRS and CDR2 YFSETQ. The V segment lost 4 bases and the J segment 9 bases; nucleotides outside the gene matches: 12.

The chain employs TRBV5-1 and TRBJ1-6; unclear D gene. The CDR3 runs to 14 residues. CDR1 and CDR2 from the germline V gene are SGHRS and YFSETQ. Trimming removed 0 bases at V and 5 bases at J, with 6 bases between. This CDR3 is CASSLDRNNSPLHF. For the CDR3, the DNA is TGCGCCAGCAGCTTGGACAGAAATAATTCACCCCTCCACTTT.

This clone was counted ten times or more. The chain's CDR3 is CASSEMKGEKLFF. Written as DNA, the CDR3 is TGTGCCAGCAGTGAAATGAAGGGGGAAAAACTGTTTTTT. The chain has TRBV2 and TRBJ1-4, with a tentative D call TRBD1 (5 bases). Germline V gene data show CDR1 as SNHLY and CDR2 as FYNNEI. The CDR3 totals 13 residues. V was clipped by 2 bases and J by 8 bases, with 9 bases between them.

This rearrangement joins TRBV10-3 to TRBJ2-7; a possible D gene is TRBD1 (6 bases). The germline V gene has CDR1 ENHRY and CDR2 SYGVKD. This CDR3 is 13 amino acids long. The V end was cut by 3 bases, the J end by 4 bases, with 10 bases between. The CDR3 region is CAISDRDTYEQYF. CDR3 DNA: TGTGCCATCAGTGACCGGGACACTTACGAGCAGTACTTC.

This chain connects TRBV5-1 to TRBJ1-4; 8 bases align to TRBD1. With V trimmed by 4 bases and J by 5 bases, 4 bases remained unmatched. CDR1 SGHRS and CDR2 YFSETQ come from the germline V gene. The CDR3 sequence is 14 residues long. The CDR3 loop is CASSRGTGNEKLFF. The CDR3 bases are TGCGCCAGCAGCCGGGGGACAGGCAATGAAAAACTGTTTTTT.

This chain joins TRBV9 and TRBJ1-4; 9 bases are a match to TRBD1. Germline V gives CDR1 SGDLS, CDR2 YYNGEE. CDR3 size: 20 residues. V was clipped by 4 bases and J by 3 bases; unmatched bases: 19. This CDR3 reads CASSLTPSTGGMAPNEKLFF. For the CDR3, the DNA is TGTGCCAGCAGCCTTACACCCTCAACAGGGGGCATGGCCCCTAATGAAAAACTGTTTTTT.

V usage is TRBV18 and J usage is TRBJ1-2; no reliable D call. CDR1 and CDR2 (germline): KGHSH, LQKENI. Trimming took off 3 bases at V and 5 bases at J, with 13 bases between the two ends. This CDR3 is 14 amino acids long. The DNA for the CDR3 is TGTGCCAGCTCACCGGCGGGCGACTCGTATGGCTACACCTTC. It specifies CASSPAGDSYGYTF.

The chain has TRBV29-1 and TRBJ1-2; maybe TRBD1 (5 bases). Germline values: CDR1 SQVTM, CDR2 ANQGSEA. The CDR3 has 14 amino acids. Trimming removed 1 base from V and 0 bases from J, with 9 bases in between. The CDR3 spells CSVEVGGTNYGYTF. The DNA for the CDR3 is TGCAGCGTTGAAGTGGGGGGTACTAACTATGGCTACACCTTC. Filled out from reference TRBV29-1 and TRBJ1-2, the complete variable domain reads SAVISQKPSRDICQRGTSLTIQCQVDSQVTMMFWYRQQPGQSLTLIATANQGSEATYESGFVIDKFPISRPNLTFSTLTVSNMSPEDSSIYLCSVEVGGTNYGYTFGSGTRLTVV.

This chain uses TRBV5-1 with TRBJ2-5; a weak D match, TRBD2 (6 bases). From germline, CDR1 is SGHRS and CDR2 YFSETQ. The CDR3 totals 14 residues. V was shortened by 5 bases and J by 1 base, with 12 bases between the two germline ends. Written as DNA, the CDR3 is TGCGCCAGCAGGGGGACTGCATTCCAAGAGACCCAGTACTTC. It codes for CASRGTAFQETQYF. The full variable domain, completed using reference TRBV5-1 and TRBJ2-5, is KAGVTQTPRYLIKTRGQQVTLSCSPISGHRSVSWYQQTPGQGLQFLFEYFSETQRNKGNFPGRFSGRQFSNSRSEMNVSTLELGDSALYLCASRGTAFQETQYFGPGTRLLVL.

The chain is built from TRBV5-1 and TRBJ2-2, with D possibly being TRBD1 (5 bases). The CDR3 covers 14 residues. Looked up from germline, CDR1 is SGHRS and CDR2 is YFSETQ. Trimming took 4 bases from V and 0 from J, leaving 7 bases between them. As DNA, the CDR3 is TGCGCCAGCAGCCCGGACACGAACACCGGGGAGCTGTTTTTT. Translating gives CASSPDTNTGELFF.

The V and J genes are TRBV21-1 and TRBJ2-7; the DNA was not compared with TRBD2, the D call given in the table. TRBV21-1 is tagged as a pseudogene. The CDR3 loop spans 15 amino acids. The CDR3 reads CASSKGVSGSYEQYF. DNA of the CDR3: TGTGCCAGCAGCAAAGGTGTCTCCGGCTCCTACGAGCAGTACTTC.

The chain carries TRBV10-2 and TRBJ2-1; 7 bases map to TRBD1. Trimming cost V 6 bases and J 4 bases; bases outside gene matches: 9. The length of the CDR3 is 15 residues. Germline CDR1 and CDR2: WSHSY and SAAADI. In nucleotides, the CDR3 is TGCGCCAGCAGCCTTCGACAGGGACAGTACAATGAGCAGTTCTTC. The encoded protein is CASSLRQGQYNEQFF.

This CDR3 is CASSQPSLGTDTQYF. The CDR3 DNA reads as TGTGCCAGCAGCCAACCTAGTCTGGGCACAGATACGCAGTATTTT. The chain employs TRBV4-2 and TRBJ2-3, with D uncertain. V dropped 2 bases and J dropped 1 base, with 10 bases sitting between them. This CDR3 has 15 residues. Germline V lookup: CDR1 LGHNA, CDR2 YNFKEQ.